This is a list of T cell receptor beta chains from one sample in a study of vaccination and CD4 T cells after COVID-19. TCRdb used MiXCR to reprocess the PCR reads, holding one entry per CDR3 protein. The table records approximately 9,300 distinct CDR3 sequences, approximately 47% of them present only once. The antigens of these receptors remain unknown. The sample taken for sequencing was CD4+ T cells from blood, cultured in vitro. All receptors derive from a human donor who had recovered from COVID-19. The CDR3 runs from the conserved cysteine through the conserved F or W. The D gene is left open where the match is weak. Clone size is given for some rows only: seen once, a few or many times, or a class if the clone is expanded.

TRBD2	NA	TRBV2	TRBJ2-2	TGTGCCAGCAGTGGACGTAGCGGGAGAGGGACCGGGGAGCTGTTTTTT	CASSGRSGRGTGELFF
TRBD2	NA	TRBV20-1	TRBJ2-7	TGCAGTGCTCCAATAGCGGGAGAAGTTTACGAGCAGTACTTC	CSAPIAGEVYEQYF
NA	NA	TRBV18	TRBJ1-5	TGTGCCAGCTCACCCGAGGACAGTGGAGTGGGCAATCAGCCCCAGCATTTT	CASSPEDSGVGNQPQHF
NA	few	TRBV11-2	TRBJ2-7	TGTGCCAGCAGCTTAACCAGAGGGGGTCACGAGCAGTACTTC	CASSLTRGGHEQYF
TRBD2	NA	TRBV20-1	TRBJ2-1	TGCAGTGCTAGAGCACCCGGACTAGTCATCAATGAGCAGTTCTTC	CSARAPGLVINEQFF
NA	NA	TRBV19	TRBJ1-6	TGTGCCAGTAACCGGGCGACGACCTATAATTCACCCCTCCACTTT	CASNRATTYNSPLHF
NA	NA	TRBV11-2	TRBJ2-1	TGTGCCAGCAGCTCCGTGCGTGGGGGTTCCTACAATGAGCAGTTCTTC	CASSSVRGGSYNEQFF
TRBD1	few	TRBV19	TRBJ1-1	TGTGCCAGTAGTCTCCGGGACAGGATCATGAACACTGAAGCTTTCTTT	CASSLRDRIMNTEAFF
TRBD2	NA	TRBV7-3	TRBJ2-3	TGTGCCAGCAGCAAAAATAGCGGGGAGGATACGCAGTATTTT	CASSKNSGEDTQYF
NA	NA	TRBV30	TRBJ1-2	TGTGCCTGCCAGGGTCAGGACAACCGTGGCTACACCTTC	CACQGQDNRGYTF
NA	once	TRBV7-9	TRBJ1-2	TGTGCCAGCAGCTTGACAGAAAACTATGGCTACACCTTC	CASSLTENYGYTF
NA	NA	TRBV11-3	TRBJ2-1	TGTGCCAGCAGCTTACTGGGGCTAGACAATGAGCAGTTCTTC	CASSLLGLDNEQFF
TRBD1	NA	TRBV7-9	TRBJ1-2	TGTGCCAGCAGCTCAATCGGAGGACAGGGGGAAAGGACCTTC	CASSSIGGQGERTF
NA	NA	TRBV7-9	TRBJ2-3	TGTGCCAGCAGCTTAGCGTCGTCCCAACCAGGCACAGATACGCAGTATTTT	CASSLASSQPGTDTQYF
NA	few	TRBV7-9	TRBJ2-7	TGTGCCAGCAGCCAGGGGACGGGGAAGGCCTACGAGCAGTACTTC	CASSQGTGKAYEQYF
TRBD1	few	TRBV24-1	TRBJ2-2	TGTGCCACCAGTGATCCGACAGGGGTCTCCGGGGAGCTGTTTTTT	CATSDPTGVSGELFF
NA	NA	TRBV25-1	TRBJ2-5	TGTGCCAGCAGTACCTTGACGGAAGAGACCCAGTACTTC	CASSTLTEETQYF
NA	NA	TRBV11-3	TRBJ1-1	TGTGCCAGCAGCAAAGGGGTGAACACTGAAGCTTTCTTT	CASSKGVNTEAFF
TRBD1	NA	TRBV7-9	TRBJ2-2	TGTGCCAGCATCCCATCTCAGGGGGCGAACACCGGGGAGCTGTTTTTT	CASIPSQGANTGELFF
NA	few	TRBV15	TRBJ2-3	TGTGCCACCAGCAGAGATCGCGGGAAAACAGATACGCAGTATTTT	CATSRDRGKTDTQYF
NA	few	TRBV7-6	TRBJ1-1	TGTGCCAGCAGCAGCGCCGAGGGAACTGAAGCTTTCTTT	CASSSAEGTEAFF
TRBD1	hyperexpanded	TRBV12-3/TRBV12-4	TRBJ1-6	TGTGCCAGCAGCCGGACAGGGTTCGGTTCTTCCTATAATTCACCCCTCCACTTT	CASSRTGFGSSYNSPLHF
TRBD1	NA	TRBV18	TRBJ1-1	TGTGCCAGCTCATCAGCAGGGGGCGTTACTGAAGCTTTCTTT	CASSSAGGVTEAFF
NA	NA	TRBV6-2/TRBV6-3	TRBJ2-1	TGTGCCAGCAGTCAGACCCTTAGCTCCTACAATGAGCAGTTCTTC	CASSQTLSSYNEQFF
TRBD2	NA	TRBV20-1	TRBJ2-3	TGCAGTGCTCCCGCGGGAGGTCTAGATACGCAGTATTTT	CSAPAGGLDTQYF
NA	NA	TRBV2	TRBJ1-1	TGTGCCAGCAGAGTTACAGGGTCTGCGAACACTGAAGCTTTCTTT	CASRVTGSANTEAFF
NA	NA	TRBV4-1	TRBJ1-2	TGCGCCAGCAGCCCACGGGGAGACTATGGCTACACCTTC	CASSPRGDYGYTF
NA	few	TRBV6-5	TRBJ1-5	TGTGCCAGCAGTTGGGTGATCAGCGGTAGCAATCAGCCCCAGCATTTT	CASSWVISGSNQPQHF
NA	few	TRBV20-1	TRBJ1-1	TGCAGTGCTAGGATAGGGGCGGCGAACACTGAAGCTTTCTTT	CSARIGAANTEAFF
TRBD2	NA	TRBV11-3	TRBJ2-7	TGTGCCAGCAGCCCCCGACTAGCGGGAGGCCACTACGAGCAGTACTTC	CASSPRLAGGHYEQYF
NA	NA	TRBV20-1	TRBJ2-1	TGCAGTGCTGGGGAGACGGGGGTCTACAATGAGCAGTTCTTC	CSAGETGVYNEQFF
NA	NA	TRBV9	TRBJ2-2	TGTGCCAGCAGGGACCACACCGGGGAGCTGTTTTTT	CASRDHTGELFF
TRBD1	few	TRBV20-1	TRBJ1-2	TGCAGTGCGAAAAGGACAGGGGAGAGCTACACCTTC	CSAKRTGESYTF
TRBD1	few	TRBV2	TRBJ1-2	TGTGCCAGCAGTGAGAGGACAGGGTTTCGCGGCTACACCTTC	CASSERTGFRGYTF
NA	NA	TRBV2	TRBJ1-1	TGTGCCAGCCTTGAAAGGATAGATTATAACACTGAAGCTTTCTTT	CASLERIDYNTEAFF
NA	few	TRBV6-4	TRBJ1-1	TGTGCCAGCAGAGGACAGCCGAACACTGAAGCTTTCTTT	CASRGQPNTEAFF
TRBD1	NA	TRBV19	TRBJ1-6	TGTGCCAGTAATACAGGGGTAGGATCACCCCTCCACTTT	CASNTGVGSPLHF
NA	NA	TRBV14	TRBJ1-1	TGTGCCAGCAGCCAAGATTTTGTGGCTAGAGCTTTCTTT	CASSQDFVARAFF
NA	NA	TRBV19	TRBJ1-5	TGTGCCAGTAGTATGGGGGGCTCTCAGCCCCAGCATTTT	CASSMGGSQPQHF
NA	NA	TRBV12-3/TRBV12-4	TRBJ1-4	TGTGCCAGCAGGGAGACAGCGTTCGGCGAAAAACTGTTTTTT	CASRETAFGEKLFF